This TCR beta chain is drawn from a study of CD8 T cells in Susac syndrome. The CDR3 spans 13 residues. TCR beta sequencing was performed on blood CD8+ and CD4+ T cells. TEMRA cells were enriched by FACS, while CD8+ and CD4+ T cells were obtained through a negative isolation that was performed magnetically. Roughly 0.45 to 1 ug RNA was reverse transcribed with random hexamers. The amplification used immunoSEQ multiplex PCR on TCR beta CDR3; it spanned 54 Vbeta and 13 Jbeta. TCRdb used MiXCR to reprocess the immunoSEQ multiplex PCR reads, holding one entry per CDR3 protein. The repertoire holds hundreds of thousands of distinct CDR3 sequences, with about 95% as singletons.

This receptor was identified in a human donor with multiple sclerosis. The chain couples TRBV21-1 to TRBJ2-7; the table's D call TRBD1 went unverified against the DNA. TRBV21-1 is classified as a pseudogene. The sample taken for sequencing was CD4+ T cells from PBMCs. The CDR3 DNA is TGTGCCAGCAGCAAAGCCGACCCCTGGGAGCAGTACTTC. Its protein product is CASSKADPWEQYF.